The 20 T cell receptor beta chains in this list originate from one sample, sequenced in a study of vaccination and CD4 T cells after COVID-19. Their cognate antigens are unknown. Regarding treatment: roughly 10-day PBMC culture with coronavirus spike peptide pools or control peptides (ViraFEST assay). At the Johns Hopkins FTIC core, DNA taken from cultured CD4+ T cells was sequenced by way of the Oncomine TCR Beta short-read assay. TCRdb ran MiXCR on the PCR reads and lists one entry per CDR3 protein. Of more than 9,000 distinct CDR3 sequences in the sample, nearly 25% are singletons; the top ten hold roughly 25%. The sample in question was CD4+ T cells from blood, cultured in vitro, obtained before SARS-CoV-2 vaccination. Receptors were obtained from a human donor who received a COVID-19 vaccine.

This clonotype was observed a single time. This sequence joins TRBV7-2 and TRBJ2-5, with a weak D call TRBD2 (6 bases). This CDR3 has 13 amino acids. V dropped 5 bases and J dropped 2 bases, with 9 bases sitting between them. Germline V gives CDR1 SGHTA, CDR2 FQGNSA. CDR3 residues: CTSSQAGQETQYF. As DNA, the CDR3 is TGTACCAGCAGCCAGGCGGGACAAGAGACCCAGTACTTC.

This clonotype was found a few times. The rearrangement joins TRBV14 to TRBJ1-6, with 11 positions matching TRBD1. Germline CDR1 reads SGHDN; CDR2 reads FVKESK. CDR3 length: 15 residues. Trimming took 4 bases from V and 9 from J; bases not matched to a gene: 5. The CDR3 DNA is TGTGCCAGCAGCCCTGGACAGGGGGCGATTTCACCCCTCCACTTT. Residues: CASSPGQGAISPLHF.

The genes are TRBV20-1 and TRBJ2-5, with 9 nucleotides matching TRBD2. V shed 4 bases and J 4 bases; nucleotides not matched to a gene: 7. CDR1 and CDR2 from the germline V gene are DFQATT and SNEGSKA (reference sequence). The CDR3 spans 14 residues. The CDR3 nucleotides are TGCAGTGCTACCCGACTAGCGGTGAGAGAGACCCAGTACTTC. It specifies CSATRLAVRETQYF.

This clonotype has only a few counts. The genes are TRBV6-1 and TRBJ1-4; 9 bases map to TRBD1. The CDR3 length is 17 residues. Germline trimming cut 6 bases from V and 0 bases from J; bases unmatched to any gene: 8. From germline, CDR1 is MNHNS and CDR2 SASEGT. The CDR3 DNA reads TGTGCCAGCAGAGGACAGGGGCGATATGCAACTAATGAAAAACTGTTTTTT. It translates to CASRGQGRYATNEKLFF.

The V and J genes are TRBV19 and TRBJ1-1; 10 bases match TRBD1. CDR1 is LNHDA and CDR2 is SQIVND in the germline V gene (reference sequence). Trimming took 6 bases from V and 0 from J; bases not matched to a gene: 1. The CDR3 sequence is 14 residues long. CDR3 region: CASRTGGVNTEAFF. The CDR3 DNA is TGTGCCAGTAGGACAGGGGGCGTGAACACTGAAGCTTTCTTT.

The V and J genes are TRBV6-5 and TRBJ1-1, with D uncertain. The V end was cut by 2 bases, the J end by 0 bases, with 4 bases between. From germline, CDR1 is MNHEY and CDR2 SVGAGI. The CDR3 is made up of 13 amino acids. CDR3 amino acids: CASSYAMNTEAFF. For the CDR3, the DNA is TGTGCCAGCAGTTACGCGATGAACACTGAAGCTTTCTTT.

The V and J genes are TRBV19 and TRBJ1-5; 7 bases match TRBD1. After removal of 1 base from V and 0 bases from J, the junction contained 12 bases not matched to a gene. From germline, CDR1 is LNHDA and CDR2 SQIVND (reference sequence). The CDR3 length is 19 residues. The CDR3 nucleotides are TGTGCCAGTAGTATAGCCCCCGGTGGAGGGGGCTTTAGCAATCAGCCCCAGCATTTT. Protein product: CASSIAPGGGGFSNQPQHF.

This clonotype was counted a few times. This rearrangement joins TRBV10-1 to TRBJ2-7; D might be TRBD1 (6 bases). This CDR3 comprises 15 residues. Germline assignment: CDR1 WNHNN and CDR2 SYGVQD (reference sequence). V lost 4 bases to trimming and J lost 5 bases, with 18 bases between them. The CDR3 nucleotides are TGCGCCAGCAGTGCGAGGCAGGGGACGATCCACGAGCAGTACTTC. As protein: CASSARQGTIHEQYF.

The rearrangement joins TRBV4-1 to TRBJ2-3; 9 nucleotides line up with TRBD2. The CDR3 loop spans 19 amino acids. V shed 1 base, J shed 0 bases, and the junction held 11 bases outside the gene matches. From germline, CDR1 is MGHRA and CDR2 YSYEKL. CDR3 in amino acids: CASSQASPSGVSSTDTQYF. DNA of the CDR3: TGCGCCAGCAGCCAAGCTTCTCCTAGCGGGGTTAGTAGCACAGATACGCAGTATTTT.

There are a few counts of this clonotype. This chain links TRBV10-3 with TRBJ1-1; D not certain. The CDR3 runs to 13 residues. V was cut by 6 bases and J by 5 bases, with 13 bases left in between. CDR1 and CDR2 (germline): ENHRY, SYGVKD. CDR3: CAIRRGDETEAFF. The CDR3 nucleotides read TGTGCCATCAGGCGGGGTGATGAAACTGAAGCTTTCTTT.

The chain couples TRBV5-1 to TRBJ1-1, with 9 positions matching TRBD1. The CDR3 is 16 amino acids. The V segment lost 0 bases and the J segment 4 bases; nucleotides outside the gene matches: 7. Germline-derived CDR1 and CDR2 are SGHRS and YFSETQ. The CDR3 coding sequence is TGCGCCAGCAGCTTGGCAAGACAGGGGGGTGCCACTGAAGCTTTCTTT. Translating it yields CASSLARQGGATEAFF.

This clonotype was seen only a few times. The chain recombines TRBV12-3 or TRBV12-4 with TRBJ1-6, with 7 bases matching TRBD1. The CDR3 consists of 14 residues. The trim removed 3 bases at V and 10 bases at J, leaving 6 bases unmatched. The CDR3 bases are TGTGCCAGCAGTTTTTACAGGGGCGGCTCACCCCTCCACTTT. It translates to CASSFYRGGSPLHF.

This clonotype is classed as medium-sized. The chain links TRBV20-1 to TRBJ1-2; D is unclear. The V gene lost 0 bases and the J gene lost 1 base, with 12 bases spanning the gap. The CDR3 runs 15 residues. CDR1 DFQATT and CDR2 SNEGSKA come from the germline V gene (reference sequence). CDR3 in amino acids: CSARDLGRNNYGYTF. For the CDR3, the DNA is TGCAGTGCTAGAGATCTAGGCAGAAATAACTATGGCTACACCTTC.

This clonotype was recorded a few times. The chain is built from TRBV20-1 and TRBJ1-2; maybe TRBD1 (5 bases). Between the trimmed V and J ends, which lost 7 bases and 1 base, there was a span of 13 bases. CDR1 is DFQATT, CDR2 SNEGSKA, per germline (reference sequence). CDR3 length: 13 residues. The chain's CDR3 is CSVITGDNYGYTF. The CDR3 DNA reads TGCAGTGTAATAACGGGGGATAACTATGGCTACACCTTC.

The chain uses TRBV5-1 and TRBJ2-7; D perhaps matches TRBD1 (6 bases). The V gene's germline CDR1 is SGHRS and CDR2 YFSETQ. Deletions cut 0 bases from V and 2 bases from J, with 9 bases between. The CDR3 is 14 amino acids. The DNA of the CDR3 is TGCGCCAGCAGCTTGGGCAGGGGACCCTACGAGCAGTACTTC. This codes for CASSLGRGPYEQYF.

The chain recombines TRBV7-9 with TRBJ1-1; a possible D gene is TRBD1 (5 bases). Germline CDR1 reads SEHNR; CDR2 reads FQNEAQ (reference sequence). V shed 10 bases and J shed 4 bases, with 13 bases lying between them. The CDR3 has 12 residues. The CDR3 reads CATNEGVTEAFF. Here the CDR3 DNA reads TGTGCCACCAACGAAGGGGTCACTGAAGCTTTCTTT.

The rearrangement joins TRBV6-1 to TRBJ1-4; a weak D match, TRBD1 (6 bases). V was trimmed by 6 bases and J by 3 bases, leaving 14 bases between them. Germline lookup yields CDR1 MNHNS and CDR2 SASEGT. The CDR3 is made up of 15 amino acids. The CDR3 bases are TGTGCCAGCAGCCTTAACAGGGCGGCTAATGAAAAACTGTTTTTT. Protein product: CASSLNRAANEKLFF.

This clonotype was seen more than once but under ten times. The CDR3, as DNA: TGCAGTGCTAGAGCGCAAGCGAACACCGGGGAGCTGTTTTTT. It translates to CSARAQANTGELFF. The gene calls are TRBV20-1 and TRBJ2-2; D not certain. Germline V gives CDR1 DFQATT, CDR2 SNEGSKA (reference sequence). CDR3 length: 14 residues. V gave up 1 base and J gave up 0 bases, with 6 bases separating them.

The sample holds a few counts of this clonotype. The chain recombines TRBV25-1 with TRBJ1-2; perhaps TRBD1 as D (6 bases). This CDR3 has 14 residues. The V end was cut by 5 bases, the J end by 8 bases, with 18 bases between. Germline CDR1 is MGHDK and CDR2 is SYGVNS. The CDR3 nucleotides read TGTGCCAGCAGTCCCCTGGCAGGGGCGGGAGGCTACACCTTC. Translating gives CASSPLAGAGGYTF.

The CDR3 region has the DNA TGTGCCAGCAGATTTCTACAGGGTTGGTTTCAGCCCCAGCATTTT. It codes for CASRFLQGWFQPQHF. This chain links TRBV6-1 with TRBJ1-5; a possible D gene is TRBD1 (6 bases). The CDR3 covers 15 residues. V lost 6 bases and J lost 6, with 18 bases in between. Germline V CDR1 and CDR2: MNHNS, SASEGT.